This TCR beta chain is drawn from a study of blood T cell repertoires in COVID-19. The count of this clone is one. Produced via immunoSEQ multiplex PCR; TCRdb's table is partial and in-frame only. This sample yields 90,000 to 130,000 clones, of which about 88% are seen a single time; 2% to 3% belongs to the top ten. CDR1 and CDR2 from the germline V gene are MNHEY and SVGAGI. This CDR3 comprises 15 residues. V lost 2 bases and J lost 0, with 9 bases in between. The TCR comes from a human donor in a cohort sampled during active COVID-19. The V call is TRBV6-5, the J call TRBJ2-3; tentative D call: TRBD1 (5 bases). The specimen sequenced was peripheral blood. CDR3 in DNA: TGTGCCAGCAGTTACCAGGGAAAGAGCACAGATACGCAGTATTTT. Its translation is CASSYQGKSTDTQYF.